This T cell receptor beta chain was obtained from a study of T cells in localized non-small cell lung cancer. Whole-study findings and limits: The highest T cell clonality was in uninvolved adjacent lung, above tumor. Higher blood T cell density went with longer overall survival. Adjacent lung had a median roughly 58 of the 100 largest tumor clones. Sequencing was limited to one tumor region, leaving the possibility of heterogeneity open.

V was trimmed by 1 base and J by 0 bases, leaving 10 bases between them. The CDR3 consists of 15 residues. Germline V gene data show CDR1 as LGHNA and CDR2 as YSLEER. With respect to this clone: What it recognizes is unknown.

Data came from immunoSEQ multiplex PCR; TCRdb stores just in-frame clones and leaves some out. The data hold about 41,000 clones, with 65% to 90% observed a single time. The sequences come from PBMCs, collected before any cancer treatment. The sequence was obtained from a man aged 35 to 69 with stage II lung adenocarcinoma. V is TRBV4-3 and J is TRBJ2-7; D is ambiguous. CDR3 loop: CASSQVPDASYEQYF. The CDR3 coding sequence is TGCGCCAGCAGCCAAGTCCCGGACGCCTCCTACGAGCAGTACTTC.